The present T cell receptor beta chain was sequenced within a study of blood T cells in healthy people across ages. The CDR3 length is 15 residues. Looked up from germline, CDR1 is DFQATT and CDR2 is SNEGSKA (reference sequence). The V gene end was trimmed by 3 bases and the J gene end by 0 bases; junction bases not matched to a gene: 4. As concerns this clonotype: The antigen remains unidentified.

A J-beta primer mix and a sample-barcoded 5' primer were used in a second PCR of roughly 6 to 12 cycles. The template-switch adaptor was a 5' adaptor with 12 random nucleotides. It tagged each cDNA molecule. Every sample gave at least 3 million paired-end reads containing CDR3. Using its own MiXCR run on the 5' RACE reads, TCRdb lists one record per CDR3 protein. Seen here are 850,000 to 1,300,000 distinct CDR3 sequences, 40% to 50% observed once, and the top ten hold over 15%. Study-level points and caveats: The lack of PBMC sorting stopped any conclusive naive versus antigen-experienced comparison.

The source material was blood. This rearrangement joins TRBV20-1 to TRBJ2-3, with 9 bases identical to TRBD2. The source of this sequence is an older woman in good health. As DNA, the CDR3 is TGCAGTGCTAGTTTTGGGACTAGCAGCACAGATACGCAGTATTTT. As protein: CSASFGTSSTDTQYF.